The entry that follows covers one TCR beta chain sequence. The CDR3 has 15 amino acids. Germline CDR1 reads GTSNPN; CDR2 reads SVGIG (reference sequence). These data originate in a study of T cell clusters in autoimmune cytopenias. Across the study: Per sample, median TRB depth was approximately 48,000 reads, yielding a median approximately 2,400 distinct clonotypes.

TRB was amplified from approximately 230 ng of peripheral blood genomic DNA per sample. TRB rearrangements were amplified by touch-down multiplex PCR with mixed TRB-A/B primers. Following a re-call of the multiplex PCR reads, TCRdb has one entry per CDR3 protein and lacks DNA. The sample table includes some 8,000 distinct CDR3 sequences. The receptor was isolated from a human donor with an autoimmune cytopenia or autoimmune hepatitis (not recorded which). The sequenced sample was peripheral blood. The chain combines TRBV30 with TRBJ2-3; TCRdb gives TRBD2 as the D gene, but with no DNA this cannot be confirmed. CDR3 sequence reads: CAWSVLALRADTQYF.